Listed below are T cell receptor beta chains from one sample, sequenced in a study of blood T cell repertoires in COVID-19. Libraries were prepared by immunoSEQ multiplex PCR; TCRdb keeps only in-frame clonotypes and omits some of them. The sample includes under 250,000 clones, more than 85% of them seen just once. The specimen was peripheral blood. Source of these receptors: a man between 60 and 75 years old with COVID-19, enrolled during active disease. Both conserved end residues are part of each CDR3. Clone size appears in some rows only: once, few, many, or a class for an expanded clone.

v_gene	j_gene	abundance	CDR3aa
TRBV9	TRBJ2-1	NA	CASSVALMGGPYNEQFF
TRBV11-1	TRBJ2-1	NA	CASSLRLAEGNEQFF
TRBV7-9	TRBJ2-2	once	CASSPSGRVNTGELFF
TRBV5-8	TRBJ1-1	NA	CASSHYSSAEAFF
TRBV15	TRBJ1-6	NA	CATSRPSYNSPLHF
TRBV9	TRBJ2-1	NA	CASSSLAGVGNEQFF
TRBV6-5	TRBJ2-7	NA	CASKDSLAGVYEQYF
TRBV19	TRBJ2-3	NA	CASNSLSGGRTDTQYF
TRBV19	TRBJ2-6	NA	CASSMRQGRAYSGANVLTF
TRBV5-4	TRBJ1-1	NA	CASSLTGAGGEAFF
TRBV11-2	TRBJ1-3	NA	CASSLKGARGNTIYF
TRBV7-9	TRBJ2-1	once	CASSSAAVLASVENEQFF
TRBV29-1	TRBJ1-2	NA	CSVAGPGQGKLGYTF
TRBV5-6	TRBJ2-2	NA	CASSTTGQGYRGELFF
TRBV7-2	TRBJ1-2	NA	CASSFDRVRGYGYTF
TRBV4-1	TRBJ1-5	NA	CASSLTGGNQPQHF